These 29 T cell receptor beta chains were sequenced from one sample in a study of blood T cell repertoires in COVID-19. Sequenced by immunoSEQ multiplex PCR; TCRdb stores in-frame clones only, minus some. This sample yields fewer than 25,000 clones, of which roughly nine tenths are seen a single time; approximately 19% belongs to the top ten. Sequenced material: peripheral blood. The receptors were gathered from a human donor in a cohort sampled during active COVID-19.

The gene calls are TRBV6-1 and TRBJ1-5, with unresolved D. CDR3 length: 16 residues. Trimming removed 4 bases from V and 1 base from J, with 14 bases in between. Germline V lookup: CDR1 MNHNS, CDR2 SASEGT. In DNA, the CDR3 is TGTGCCAGCAGTGCTTCGTCGTCGGGGAGCAATCAGCCCCAGCATTTT. Its translation is CASSASSSGSNQPQHF.

This chain uses TRBV29-1 with TRBJ2-3; 8 positions match TRBD2. Germline V gene data show CDR1 as SQVTM and CDR2 as ANQGSEA. Losses at the gene ends were 2 bases for V and 4 bases for J; bases not matched to a gene: 11. The CDR3 spans 16 residues. CDR3 region: CSVESRLAIGADTQYF. CDR3 nucleotides: TGCAGCGTTGAATCCAGACTAGCGATAGGGGCAGATACGCAGTATTTT.

The J gene is TRBJ2-7, the V gene TRBV30, with D possibly TRBD2 on 5 matching bases. V dropped 3 bases and J dropped 3 bases, with 12 bases sitting between them. The CDR3 runs 13 residues. CDR1 is GTSNPN, CDR2 SVGIG, per germline (reference sequence). CDR3 nucleotides: TGTGCCTGGAGCCTGGCAGACTACTACGAGCAGTACTTC. Translation: CAWSLADYYEQYF.

This clone was seen just once. This chain joins TRBV12-5 and TRBJ1-1, with D maybe TRBD1 (5 bases). CDR1 is LGHNT, CDR2 FRNRAP, per germline. This CDR3 region has 16 residues. V gave up 2 bases and J gave up 1 base, with 14 bases separating them. This CDR3 reads CASGLLGTTKNTEAFF. CDR3 DNA sequence: TGTGCTAGTGGTTTGCTCGGGACTACCAAGAACACTGAAGCTTTCTTT.

The chain uses TRBV5-1 and TRBJ1-2, with D possibly matching TRBD1 (5 bases). This CDR3 is 15 amino acids long. The V and J ends lost 0 bases and 1 base respectively, with 10 bases between them. Per germline, CDR1 SGHRS and CDR2 YFSETQ. The chain's CDR3 is CASSLGQRRNYGYTF. In DNA form, the CDR3 reads TGCGCCAGCAGCTTGGGACAGCGTCGTAACTATGGCTACACCTTC. Drawing the rest from reference TRBV5-1 and TRBJ1-2, the complete variable domain is KAGVTQTPRYLIKTRGQQVTLSCSPISGHRSVSWYQQTPGQGLQFLFEYFSETQRNKGNFPGRFSGRQFSNSRSEMNVSTLELGDSALYLCASSLGQRRNYGYTFGSGTRLTVV.

This sequence joins TRBV6-4 and TRBJ2-5; TRBD2 matches 9 bases. The germline V gene has CDR1 MRHNA and CDR2 SNTAGT. J lost 4 bases, V lost 10 bases, and 10 bases had no gene match. The length of the CDR3 is 14 residues. CDR3 region: CATDLAGRAETQYF. DNA of the CDR3: TGTGCCACCGATCTAGCGGGGAGGGCAGAGACCCAGTACTTC.

The chain carries TRBV5-1 and TRBJ2-1; TRBD2 matches 8 bases. CDR3 length: 15 amino acids. With V trimmed by 3 bases and J by 2 bases, 4 bases remained unmatched. Germline-derived CDR1 and CDR2 are SGHRS and YFSETQ. This CDR3 is CASSSGGATYNEQFF. The CDR3 region has the DNA TGCGCCAGCAGCTCCGGGGGGGCAACCTACAATGAGCAGTTCTTC. The full variable domain, rest sourced from reference TRBV5-1 and TRBJ2-1, is KAGVTQTPRYLIKTRGQQVTLSCSPISGHRSVSWYQQTPGQGLQFLFEYFSETQRNKGNFPGRFSGRQFSNSRSEMNVSTLELGDSALYLCASSSGGATYNEQFFGPGTRLTVL.

The J gene is TRBJ2-1, the V gene TRBV19; D is perhaps TRBD1 (6 bases). V lost 3 bases and J lost 7, with 19 bases in between. This CDR3 comprises 16 residues. CDR1 LNHDA and CDR2 SQIVND come from the germline V gene (reference sequence). Written as DNA, the CDR3 is TGTGCCAGTAGTATGTTTGTCGGGTCTCAGGGGAATGAGCAGTTCTTC. Translated, it gives CASSMFVGSQGNEQFF. Complete variable domain (other parts from reference TRBV19 and TRBJ2-1): DGGITQSPKYLFRKEGQNVTLSCEQNLNHDAMYWYRQDPGQGLRLIYYSQIVNDFQKGDIAEGYSVSREKKESFPLTVTSAQKNPTAFYLCASSMFVGSQGNEQFFGPGTRLTVL.

This rearrangement joins TRBV4-2 to TRBJ2-7; D not resolved. The CDR3 is 14 residues long. CDR1 and CDR2 (germline): LGHNA, YNFKEQ. V lost 0 bases to trimming and J lost 3 bases, with 9 bases between them. For the CDR3, the DNA is TGTGCCAGCAGCCAAGAATCAGGCTACTACGAGCAGTACTTC. Residues: CASSQESGYYEQYF.

The rearrangement joins TRBV28 to TRBJ2-5; D possibly corresponds to TRBD2 (7 bases). Trimming cost V 7 bases and J 2 bases, with 23 bases left between them. The germline V gene has CDR1 MDHEN and CDR2 SYDVKM. The CDR3 extends over 17 amino acids. The CDR3 here is CASTQGQKRGRQETQYF. The CDR3 nucleotides are TGTGCCAGCACACAGGGCCAAAAGCGGGGCCGGCAAGAGACCCAGTACTTC.

This sequence joins TRBV27 and TRBJ1-1; D uncertain. The CDR3 extends over 14 amino acids. V gave up 5 bases and J gave up 3 bases, with 13 bases separating them. The germline gives CDR1 MNHEY, CDR2 SMNVEV (reference sequence). The CDR3 bases are TGTGCCAGCAGTCTGATGGACGGGGACACTGAAGCTTTCTTT. Residues: CASSLMDGDTEAFF.

CDR3 sequence (DNA): TGTGCCAGTAGCAGTGGACAGGGGGGTGATACGCAGTATTTT. Its translation is CASSSGQGGDTQYF. J is TRBJ2-3 and V is TRBV19, with 10 bases lining up with TRBD1. The CDR3 loop spans 14 amino acids. Germline CDR1 and CDR2: LNHDA and SQIVND (reference sequence). V lost 6 bases and J lost 6; bases outside the gene matches: 6.

The DNA for the CDR3 is TGTGCCAGTAGTATAGGCGGACAGGGGTCCGGTGGCTACACCTTC. It is translated as CASSIGGQGSGGYTF. This rearrangement joins TRBV19 to TRBJ1-2; 9 nucleotides agree with TRBD1. The CDR3 has 15 residues. Germline V lookup: CDR1 LNHDA, CDR2 SQIVND (reference sequence). The junction had 7 bases not matched to a gene; V was cut back by 1 base and J by 7 bases.

Only one count was recorded for this clone. The chain uses TRBV11-3 and TRBJ2-2, with TRBD1 matching over 8 bases. Germline loops: CDR1 SGHNT, CDR2 YENEEA. With V trimmed by 5 bases and J by 6 bases, 2 bases remained unmatched. The CDR3 loop spans 13 amino acids. The DNA for the CDR3 is TGTGCCAGCAGCCTGACAGGGGCCGGGGAGCTGTTTTTT. Translating gives CASSLTGAGELFF.

The rearrangement joins TRBV7-2 to TRBJ2-7; TRBD2 might be the D (6 bases). Germline V CDR1 and CDR2: SGHTA, FQGNSA. CDR3 size: 15 residues. Between the trimmed V and J ends, which lost 3 bases and 3 bases, there was a span of 15 bases. CDR3 bases: TGTGCCAGCAGCTTGATTGGTAGCGGAGGCTACGAGCAGTACTTC. Its protein product is CASSLIGSGGYEQYF. The variable domain in full, completed from reference TRBV7-2 and TRBJ2-7, reads GAGVSQSPSNKVTEKGKDVELRCDPISGHTALYWYRQSLGQGLEFLIYFQGNSAPDKSGLPSDRFSAERTGGSVSTLTIQRTQQEDSAVYLCASSLIGSGGYEQYFGPGTRLTVT.

This clone was counted only a few times. The chain employs TRBV24-1 and TRBJ1-6; perhaps TRBD1 as D (6 bases). The CDR3 is 15 residues long. Between the trimmed V and J ends, which lost 6 bases and 5 bases, there was a span of 13 bases. CDR1 and CDR2 from the germline V gene are KGHDR and SFDVKD. The CDR3 loop is CATSLDTGHNSPLHF. For the CDR3, the DNA is TGTGCCACCAGTTTAGACACAGGGCATAATTCACCCCTCCACTTT.

This chain connects TRBV5-1 to TRBJ2-7, with no clear D. V was shortened by 0 bases and J by 5 bases, with 6 bases between the two germline ends. Per germline, CDR1 SGHRS and CDR2 YFSETQ. The CDR3 spans 12 residues. In nucleotides, the CDR3 is TGCGCCAGCAGCTTGGGTACAAACGAGCAGTACTTC. Translation: CASSLGTNEQYF.

The rearrangement uses TRBV10-3 and TRBJ1-3; 8 bases are a match to TRBD1. Germline V CDR1 and CDR2: ENHRY, SYGVKD. CDR3 size: 14 residues. V lost 8 bases, J lost 3 bases, and 6 bases stayed unmatched. CDR3 protein: CAIAPGGVGNTIYF. The CDR3 DNA follows: TGTGCCATCGCCCCAGGGGGCGTTGGAAACACCATATATTTT.

V gene TRBV11-1 combines with J gene TRBJ2-2; D is uncertain. V was cut by 0 bases and J by 4 bases, with 6 bases left in between. CDR3 length equals 14 residues. From germline, CDR1 is SGHAT and CDR2 FQDESV (reference sequence). The CDR3 bases are TGTGCCAGCAGCTTAGCCTCGGGCACCGGGGAGCTGTTTTTT. It translates to CASSLASGTGELFF.

The V gene is TRBV5-4, the J gene TRBJ2-1; D gene ambiguous. Looked up from germline, CDR1 is SGHNT and CDR2 is YYREEE (reference sequence). The V gene lost 0 bases and the J gene lost 6 bases, with 7 bases spanning the gap. This CDR3 has 13 amino acids. CDR3: CASSLVGINEQFF. CDR3 DNA sequence: TGTGCCAGCAGCTTGGTCGGTATCAATGAGCAGTTCTTC.

This clone appeared once. The chain employs TRBV7-6 and TRBJ1-2; D remains unclear. Germline loops: CDR1 SGHVS, CDR2 FNYEAQ. The CDR3 is 11 residues long. The V end lost 5 bases, the J end lost 5 bases, and 6 bases lay between the germline ends. CDR3 residues: CASSAGYGYTF. CDR3 DNA: TGTGCCAGCAGCGCGGGTTATGGCTACACCTTC.

Concerning this clone itself: The same CDR3 also results from other DNA sequences found in this sample. This sequence joins TRBV6-5 and TRBJ1-1; D possibly corresponds to TRBD1 (6 bases). Trimming took 7 bases from V and 1 from J, leaving 10 bases between them. Germline-derived CDR1 and CDR2 are MNHEY and SVGAGI. The CDR3 runs 13 residues. CDR3 sequence (DNA): TGTGCCAGCAACCGGGGGGCGAACACTGAAGCTTTCTTT. It is translated as CASNRGANTEAFF.

This clone was picked up a small number of times. The chain recombines TRBV5-1 with TRBJ1-5, with 7 bases fitting TRBD1. With 0 bases clipped from V and 7 bases from J, the junction kept 7 bases outside the gene matches. The CDR3 spans 15 residues. Germline-derived CDR1 and CDR2 are SGHRS and YFSETQ. The chain's CDR3 is CASSLEGADYQPQHF. CDR3 nucleotides: TGCGCCAGCAGCTTGGAGGGGGCGGACTACCAGCCCCAGCATTTT.

This chain connects TRBV15 to TRBJ2-3; tentatively, D is TRBD2 (6 bases). Germline CDR1 LNHNV, CDR2 YYDKDF (reference sequence). With 1 base removed from V and 11 bases from J, the gap between germline ends came to 16 bases. This CDR3 has 14 amino acids. CDR3 amino acids: CATSRGSGLGRQYF. The CDR3 nucleotides are TGTGCCACCAGCAGAGGTAGCGGCCTCGGGAGGCAGTATTTT.

The chain carries TRBV27 and TRBJ1-1; D ambiguous. The V gene's germline CDR1 is MNHEY and CDR2 SMNVEV (reference sequence). The CDR3 covers 14 residues. Trimming took off 7 bases at V and 1 base at J, with 13 bases between the two ends. The CDR3 is CASMEVPGNTEAFF. DNA for the CDR3: TGTGCCAGCATGGAGGTCCCAGGGAACACTGAAGCTTTCTTT.

The rearrangement uses TRBV2 and TRBJ2-5; D remains ambiguous. Trimming stripped 3 bases from V and 2 bases from J, with 10 bases between. Germline CDR1 SNHLY, CDR2 FYNNEI. The CDR3 has 14 residues. Written as DNA, the CDR3 is TGTGCCAGCAGTGAGATTAGCAGACAAGAGACCCAGTACTTC. Amino acids: CASSEISRQETQYF.

This sequence joins TRBV6-5 and TRBJ2-2; the D is unclear. The CDR3 runs 15 residues. Germline CDR1 is MNHEY and CDR2 is SVGAGI. V shed 4 bases and J shed 4 bases, with 13 bases lying between them. The CDR3 bases are TGTGCCAGCAGTTTTATCCGGGTTTTCACCGGGGAGCTGTTTTTT. It is translated as CASSFIRVFTGELFF.

The chain couples TRBV27 to TRBJ1-3; tentative D call: TRBD1 (6 bases). Trimming shortened V by 4 bases and J by 0 bases, and 13 bases separated the two germline ends. Germline-derived CDR1 and CDR2 are MNHEY and SMNVEV (reference sequence). The CDR3 loop spans 16 amino acids. CDR3 bases: TGTGCCAGCAGTTCTCGGACAGACCTCTCTGGAAACACCATATATTTT. This translates into CASSSRTDLSGNTIYF.

V gene TRBV13 combines with J gene TRBJ1-1; the match to TRBD1 covers 7 bases. The trim removed 8 bases at V and 7 bases at J, leaving 7 bases unmatched. There are 12 residues in the CDR3. Germline V gives CDR1 PRHDT, CDR2 FYEKMQ (reference sequence). The CDR3 loop is CASGGQVGEAFF. The CDR3 nucleotides are TGTGCCAGCGGAGGACAGGTGGGTGAAGCTTTCTTT. Combining the CDR3 with reference TRBV13 and TRBJ1-1 gives the whole variable domain AAGVIQSPRHLIKEKRETATLKCYPIPRHDTVYWYQQGPGQDPQFLISFYEKMQSDKGSIPDRFSAQQFSDYHSELNMSSLELGDSALYFCASGGQVGEAFFGQGTRLTVV.